Shown below are 23 T cell receptor beta chains from a single sample sequenced in a study of blood T cell repertoires in COVID-19. Sequencing used immunoSEQ multiplex PCR; TCRdb keeps in-frame clones, though not all of them. The data hold just under 150,000 clones, with over 80% observed a single time. Material for sequencing was peripheral blood. The receptor source for this set is a woman in her forties or fifties with acute or convalescent COVID-19.

V is TRBV13 and J is TRBJ1-4; unclear D gene. V was pared by 5 bases and J by 7 bases, with 20 bases between. Germline V CDR1 and CDR2: PRHDT, FYEKMQ (reference sequence). The CDR3 contains 16 residues. The CDR3 coding sequence is TGTGCCAGCAGCGCAAGCCGCTTAATTGGCGGTGAAAAACTGTTTTTT. Translated, it gives CASSASRLIGGEKLFF.

The chain joins TRBV3-1 (or the pseudogene TRBV3-2) to TRBJ2-2, with D possibly being TRBD1 (6 bases). Trimming cost V 3 bases and J 5 bases, with 16 bases left between them. Germline V gene data show CDR1 as LGHDT and CDR2 as YNNKEL (reference sequence). CDR3 length: 16 residues. The chain's CDR3 is CASSQANPTGTGELFF. The CDR3 DNA sequence: TGTGCCAGCAGCCAGGCGAATCCTACAGGGACCGGGGAGCTGTTTTTT.

This clone appeared a single time. The genes are TRBV7-6 and TRBJ2-6, with D possibly matching TRBD1 (6 bases). CDR3 size: 17 residues. Per the germline V gene, CDR1 is SGHVS and CDR2 is FNYEAQ. With 6 bases removed from V and 0 bases from J, the gap between germline ends came to 15 bases. The CDR3: CASSSRQDLSGANVLTF. CDR3 DNA sequence: TGTGCCAGCAGTTCTCGACAGGACCTCTCTGGGGCCAACGTCCTGACTTTC.

The rearrangement uses TRBV10-1 and TRBJ2-7, with D unresolved. Germline V gives CDR1 WNHNN, CDR2 SYGVQD (reference sequence). The CDR3 covers 14 residues. V lost 6 bases and J lost 3, with 15 bases in between. In DNA, the CDR3 is TGCGCCAGCAGCCCAAGCCCGGGTGGCTACGAGCAGTACTTC. This sequence encodes CASSPSPGGYEQYF.

V usage is TRBV7-3 and J usage is TRBJ2-3; TRBD1 aligns across 8 bases. The J segment lost 0 bases and the V segment lost 5 bases, leaving 10 bases of the junction unmatched. The CDR3 spans 17 residues. Germline CDR1 is SGHTA and CDR2 is FQGTGA. The CDR3 region is CASSQPRQGPSTDTQYF. CDR3 bases: TGTGCCAGCAGCCAACCGCGACAGGGGCCTAGCACAGATACGCAGTATTTT. Together with reference TRBV7-3 and TRBJ2-3, the CDR3 gives the full variable domain: GAGVSQTPSNKVTEKGKYVELRCDPISGHTALYWYRQSLGQGPEFLIYFQGTGAADDSGLPNDRFFAVRPEGSVSTLKIQRTERGDSAVYLCASSQPRQGPSTDTQYFGPGTRLTVL.

V gene TRBV5-6 combines with J gene TRBJ2-3; D call uncertain. V dropped 3 bases and J dropped 10 bases, with 15 bases sitting between them. The CDR3 extends over 13 amino acids. Germline V CDR1 and CDR2: SGHDT, YYEEEE. CDR3 DNA: TGTGCCAGCAGCTACCCGACCACGCAGGCGCAGTATTTT. This sequence encodes CASSYPTTQAQYF.

The CDR3: CATSDPYRDSYEQYF. The CDR3, as DNA: TGTGCCACCAGTGATCCTTACAGGGATTCCTACGAGCAGTACTTC. V usage is TRBV24-1 and J usage is TRBJ2-7; D perhaps matches TRBD1 (6 bases). Deletions cut 3 bases from V and 1 base from J, with 12 bases between. The V gene's germline CDR1 is KGHDR and CDR2 SFDVKD. The CDR3 spans 15 residues.

The V gene is TRBV4-1, the J gene TRBJ1-1, with D unresolved. Germline V lookup: CDR1 MGHRA, CDR2 YSYEKL. Trimming removed 7 bases from V and 4 bases from J, with 16 bases in between. The CDR3 has 14 amino acids. The CDR3 nucleotides are TGCGCCAGCAAGGCAGGTTTATGGGTCACTGAAGCTTTCTTT. It translates to CASKAGLWVTEAFF.

This clone was observed a single time. The chain combines TRBV27 with TRBJ2-7; 8 bases align to TRBD1. In germline, CDR1 is MNHEY, CDR2 SMNVEV (reference sequence). This CDR3 has 16 residues. Trimming at V came to 0 bases and at J to 2 bases, leaving 6 bases not matched to a gene. The CDR3 here is CASSLSAGQGPYEQYF. DNA of the CDR3: TGTGCCAGCAGTTTATCGGCAGGACAGGGCCCCTACGAGCAGTACTTC.

J is TRBJ2-2 and V is TRBV20-1, with a weak D call TRBD1 (5 bases). The CDR3 contains 15 residues. V lost 3 bases and J 4 bases, leaving 15 bases between the germline ends. CDR1 is DFQATT, CDR2 SNEGSKA, per germline (reference sequence). The CDR3 loop is CSASKGKWGTGELFF. CDR3 bases: TGCAGTGCTAGTAAGGGGAAATGGGGCACCGGGGAGCTGTTTTTT.

The chain links TRBV3-1 (or the pseudogene TRBV3-2) to TRBJ2-5; a possible D gene is TRBD2 (6 bases). V dropped 3 bases and J dropped 3 bases, with 8 bases sitting between them. The CDR3 is made up of 13 amino acids. The germline gives CDR1 LGHDT, CDR2 YNNKEL (reference sequence). In DNA, the CDR3 is TGTGCCAGCAGCCATACGGGGGAAGAGACCCAGTACTTC. It is translated as CASSHTGEETQYF.

The chain combines TRBV5-5 with TRBJ1-5; 7 bases match TRBD1. Germline V lookup: CDR1 SGHKS, CDR2 YYEKEE (reference sequence). V shed 7 bases, J shed 3 bases, and the junction held 4 bases outside the gene matches. This CDR3 region has 13 residues. CDR3 sequence reads: CASSDRDNQPQHF. The DNA of the CDR3 is TGTGCCAGCTCAGACAGGGACAATCAGCCCCAGCATTTT. Full variable domain (remainder filled in from reference TRBV5-5 and TRBJ1-5): DAGVTQSPTHLIKTRGQQVTLRCSPISGHKSVSWYQQVLGQGPQFIFQYYEKEERGRGNFPDRFSARQFPNYSSELNVNALLLGDSALYLCASSDRDNQPQHFGDGTRLSIL.

The chain's CDR3 is CASSSGGGRAAEQYF. Here the CDR3 DNA reads TGTGCCAGCAGCTCTGGAGGGGGGAGGGCGGCAGAGCAGTACTTC. The rearrangement links TRBV7-8 to TRBJ2-7, with a possible D match to TRBD2 (7 bases). V was clipped by 4 bases and J by 7 bases, with 20 bases between them. This CDR3 is 15 amino acids long. CDR1 is SGHVS, CDR2 FQNEAQ, per germline.

The CDR3 sequence is CASSLRLAGANEQFF. CDR3 nucleotide sequence: TGCGCCAGCAGCTTGAGGTTAGCGGGGGCCAATGAGCAGTTCTTC. This chain connects TRBV5-1 to TRBJ2-1; 9 nucleotides match TRBD2. Germline V CDR1 and CDR2: SGHRS, YFSETQ. The trim removed 1 base at V and 6 bases at J, leaving 5 bases unmatched. The CDR3 length is 15 residues.

The chain has TRBV3-1 (or the pseudogene TRBV3-2) and TRBJ2-7; weak D call: TRBD2 (6 bases). The germline V and J ends were trimmed by 0 bases and 0 bases, with 18 bases remaining between them. Looked up from germline, CDR1 is LGHDT and CDR2 is YNNKEL (reference sequence). This CDR3 is 18 amino acids long. The CDR3 DNA reads TGTGCCAGCAGCCAAGATCTATTCCGGGAGAGTAACTCCTACGAGCAGTACTTC. Translated: CASSQDLFRESNSYEQYF.

J is TRBJ2-4 and V is TRBV7-9; D uncertain. Germline loops: CDR1 SEHNR, CDR2 FQNEAQ (reference sequence). This CDR3 region has 13 residues. Trimming left V 2 bases short and J 5 bases short, with 7 bases between. The CDR3 DNA reads as TGTGCCAGCAGCTTACACAGCCAAAACATTCAGTACTTC. Translation: CASSLHSQNIQYF.

The rearrangement joins TRBV2 to TRBJ2-1; TRBD2 matches at 8 bases. The CDR3 runs to 15 residues. V lost 6 bases to trimming and J lost 3 bases; unmatched junction nucleotides: 7. Germline V gene lookup returns CDR1 SNHLY and CDR2 FYNNEI. The CDR3: CASSKTSGIYNEQFF. CDR3 sequence (DNA): TGTGCCAGCAGCAAAACTAGCGGAATCTACAATGAGCAGTTCTTC.

The rearrangement joins TRBV9 to TRBJ1-1, with TRBD1 matching over 7 bases. CDR3 length equals 13 residues. Germline CDR1 SGDLS, CDR2 YYNGEE. V lost 5 bases, J lost 6 bases, and 7 bases stayed unmatched. The CDR3 here is CASSQVGGPEAFF. The CDR3 nucleotides are TGTGCCAGCAGTCAAGTAGGGGGCCCTGAAGCTTTCTTT. Combining the CDR3 with reference TRBV9 and TRBJ1-1 gives the whole variable domain DSGVTQTPKHLITATGQRVTLRCSPRSGDLSVYWYQQSLDQGLQFLIQYYNGEERAKGNILERFSAQQFPDLHSELNLSSLELGDSALYFCASSQVGGPEAFFGQGTRLTVV.

This clone has only a few counts. The chain combines TRBV12-2 with TRBJ2-1; the tabulated D call, TRBD1, remains unverified against the DNA. TRBV12-2 is described as a pseudogene. The CDR3 runs to 16 residues. CDR3 amino acids: CASRRKTGGSYNEQFF. In nucleotides, the CDR3 is TGTGCAAGTCGCCGAAAGACAGGGGGCTCCTACAATGAGCAGTTCTTC.

Here the CDR3 reads CASSPTQGETQYF. The DNA for the CDR3 is TGTGCCAGCTCACCAACACAGGGGGAGACCCAGTACTTC. The V call is TRBV18, the J call TRBJ2-5; 7 nucleotides align to TRBD1. After removal of 2 bases from V and 5 bases from J, the junction contained 2 bases not matched to a gene. CDR1 and CDR2 (germline): KGHSH, LQKENI. This CDR3 has 13 amino acids.

This clone has more than one count but fewer than ten. The V gene is TRBV6-6, the J gene TRBJ2-5; no definite D call. The CDR3 totals 11 residues. The germline V gene encodes CDR1 MNHNY and CDR2 SVGAGI (reference sequence). V lost 0 bases and J lost 9, with 5 bases in between. The CDR3 loop reads CASSYSRAQYF. The DNA of the CDR3 is TGTGCCAGCAGTTACTCCCGGGCCCAGTACTTC.

The J gene is TRBJ1-2, the V gene TRBV6-5; D is possibly TRBD1 (5 bases). This CDR3 has 15 residues. The V gene's germline CDR1 is MNHEY and CDR2 SVGAGI. With 4 bases removed from V and 1 base from J, the gap between germline ends came to 13 bases. The CDR3 nucleotides read TGTGCCAGCAGTTTCGACAGCCTATTTAACTATGGCTACACCTTC. This gives the protein CASSFDSLFNYGYTF.

V is TRBV6-5 and J is TRBJ2-3; 7 bases are shared with TRBD1. Germline loops: CDR1 MNHEY, CDR2 SVGAGI. CDR3 length: 15 amino acids. V shed 0 bases and J 6 bases; nucleotides not matched to a gene: 6. This CDR3 is CASSYSAGGEDTQYF. The CDR3 bases are TGTGCCAGCAGTTACTCGGCAGGGGGTGAGGATACGCAGTATTTT.